The 6 T cell receptor beta chains reported below all come from one sample, sequenced in a study of cytomegalovirus exposure and HLA in healthy donors. In the PCR, 60 Vbeta and 13 Jbeta primers were used. Using immunoSEQ multiplex PCR, the repertoire was profiled, and TCRdb retains in-frame clones only, with some absent. The table records 98,000 or so clones, about 80% of them present only once. Sequencing input: PBMCs. All receptors derive from a man in his forties in good health and CMV-seronegative.

The rearrangement uses TRBV28 and TRBJ1-4; D unresolved. This CDR3 has 15 residues. V lost 5 bases and J lost 5, with 15 bases in between. Germline values: CDR1 MDHEN, CDR2 SYDVKM. The CDR3 DNA sequence: TGTGCCAGCAGTCTACCATCAAACGGGAATGAAAAACTGTTTTTT. It specifies CASSLPSNGNEKLFF.

The chain carries TRBV6-5 and TRBJ2-7; 12 nucleotides line up with TRBD1. Trimming removed 8 bases from V and 5 bases from J; junction bases left unmatched: 4. The germline V gene encodes CDR1 MNHEY and CDR2 SVGAGI. This CDR3 has 13 residues. The CDR3 is CASGDRGPHEQYF. In nucleotides, the CDR3 is TGTGCCAGCGGGGACAGGGGGCCTCACGAGCAGTACTTC.

The chain recombines TRBV19 with TRBJ1-4, with a possible D match to TRBD1 (5 bases). Germline V gene lookup returns CDR1 LNHDA and CDR2 SQIVND (reference sequence). V was trimmed by 3 bases and J by 5 bases, leaving 10 bases between them. The CDR3 runs 14 residues. The CDR3 nucleotides are TGTGCCAGTAGTATCGCTGGGGCGAATGAAAAACTGTTTTTT. Translating it yields CASSIAGANEKLFF.

The chain joins TRBV4-3 to TRBJ1-1; 11 bases are shared with TRBD1. Looked up from germline, CDR1 is LGHNA and CDR2 is YSLEER. Trimming cost V 2 bases and J 5 bases; bases outside gene matches: 4. The CDR3 is 15 amino acids. CDR3 DNA: TGCGCCAGCAGCCAAATCGGGACAGGGGGAACTGAAGCTTTCTTT. Translation gives CASSQIGTGGTEAFF.

The V gene is TRBV4-2, the J gene TRBJ2-1, with 10 bases that match TRBD2. The CDR3 consists of 17 residues. From germline, CDR1 is LGHNA and CDR2 YNFKEQ. Trimming at V came to 0 bases and at J to 2 bases, leaving 4 bases not matched to a gene. The CDR3 here is CASSQERTSGTYNEQFF. The CDR3 DNA follows: TGTGCCAGCAGCCAAGAAAGGACTAGCGGAACCTACAATGAGCAGTTCTTC.

The J gene is TRBJ2-1, the V gene TRBV18, with no clear D. This CDR3 is built from 14 residues. From germline, CDR1 is KGHSH and CDR2 LQKENI. Trimming took 2 bases from V and 8 from J, leaving 13 bases between them. DNA of the CDR3: TGTGCCAGCTCACCAGTAACCGGTGGTGATGAGCAGTTCTTC. Its translation is CASSPVTGGDEQFF.